The 6 T cell receptor beta chains in this list originate from one sample, sequenced in a study of OX40 agonist ivuxolimab in advanced cancers. Assay: immunoSEQ multiplex PCR; the TCRdb copy retains only in-frame clones and omits some. The sample carries 45,000 to 65,000 clones, around nine tenths recorded once. This specimen consisted of CD4+ or CD8+ T cells sorted from blood, obtained in a trial of the OX40 agonist ivuxolimab. Receptors originate from an adult with an advanced solid tumor such as melanoma, head and neck, liver or kidney cancer.

This clone occurred a few times. The sample contains more than one DNA sequence encoding this CDR3. The chain combines TRBV2 with TRBJ1-5, with D perhaps matching TRBD1 (6 bases). The CDR3 has 14 amino acids. The ends were cut back, 6 bases at V and 4 bases at J, with 13 bases in the middle. Germline V gene lookup returns CDR1 SNHLY and CDR2 FYNNEI. The CDR3 DNA reads as TGTGCCAGCAGCGTCGAAAGGGGGAATCAGCCCCAGCATTTT. Its translation: CASSVERGNQPQHF.

This chain connects TRBV5-4 to TRBJ1-2; 7 bases align to TRBD1. Per the germline V gene, CDR1 is SGHNT and CDR2 is YYREEE (reference sequence). The CDR3 spans 14 residues. V shed 3 bases and J 5 bases; nucleotides not matched to a gene: 7. The CDR3 sequence: CASSSGQETYGYTF. CDR3 DNA sequence: TGTGCCAGCAGCTCTGGACAGGAGACTTATGGCTACACCTTC. Combining the CDR3 with reference TRBV5-4 and TRBJ1-2 gives the whole variable domain ETGVTQSPTHLIKTRGQQVTLRCSSQSGHNTVSWYQQALGQGPQFIFQYYREEENGRGNFPPRFSGLQFPNYSSELNVNALELDDSALYLCASSSGQETYGYTFGSGTRLTVV.

The rearrangement joins TRBV9 to TRBJ2-5, with TRBD1 identical over 9 bases. Germline V CDR1 and CDR2: SGDLS, YYNGEE. J gave up 2 bases and V 3 bases, and 8 bases lay outside the gene matches. The CDR3 is 16 residues long. This CDR3 is CASSATPGQGQETQYF. The CDR3 bases are TGTGCCAGCAGCGCGACTCCGGGACAGGGACAAGAGACCCAGTACTTC.

The chain combines TRBV6-1 with TRBJ1-4; D might be TRBD1 (5 bases). Germline values: CDR1 MNHNS, CDR2 SASEGT. The CDR3 is 14 amino acids. V shed 7 bases and J shed 2 bases, with 11 bases lying between them. This chain's CDR3 is CASKLGGTNEKLFF. The CDR3, as DNA: TGTGCCAGCAAATTGGGGGGTACTAATGAAAAACTGTTTTTT.

The genes are TRBV7-9 and TRBJ1-5; TRBD1 is a possible D gene (5 bases). The CDR3 sequence is 15 residues long. Germline lookup yields CDR1 SEHNR and CDR2 FQNEAQ (reference sequence). With 1 base removed from V and 0 bases from J, the gap between germline ends came to 7 bases. The CDR3 DNA sequence: TGTGCCAGCAGCTTAGGAGGGGCTAGCAATCAGCCCCAGCATTTT. It is translated as CASSLGGASNQPQHF. Drawing the rest from reference TRBV7-9 and TRBJ1-5, the complete variable domain is DTGVSQNPRHKITKRGQNVTFRCDPISEHNRLYWYRQTLGQGPEFLTYFQNEAQLEKSRLLSDRFSAERPKGSFSTLEIQRTEQGDSAMYLCASSLGGASNQPQHFGDGTRLSIL.

This rearrangement joins TRBV28 to TRBJ2-1; D is uncertain. V dropped 6 bases and J dropped 7 bases, with 13 bases sitting between them. There are 13 residues in the CDR3. Germline-derived CDR1 and CDR2 are MDHEN and SYDVKM. CDR3 nucleotide sequence: TGTGCCAGCAGGGAGTCAGACAATAATGAGCAGTTCTTC. It yields the protein CASRESDNNEQFF.